This record looks at one T cell receptor beta chain sequence and its context. The data are from a study of shared clonotypes between healthy human individuals. CDR1 and CDR2 (germline): SQVTM, ANQGSEA. This CDR3 is 14 amino acids long. Trimming took 4 bases from V and 3 from J; bases not matched to a gene: 9. The assay was immunoSEQ multiplex PCR, and TCRdb's table has in-frame clones only and misses some. This sample has approximately 1.9 million clones, with just over 90% found just once. The naive CD8 subset, CD45RO-negative cells positively selected for CCR7, excluded terminally differentiated effector memory CD45RA+ cells.

Source material: naive CD8+ T cells from PBMCs. The receptor was derived from a young man in good health. Some clones in this sample may be carry-over from other donors' samples. The V and J genes are TRBV29-1 and TRBJ2-7, with 7 bases fitting TRBD2. CDR3 residues: CSVVNSGWNYEQYF. DNA for the CDR3: TGCAGCGTTGTTAATAGCGGGTGGAACTACGAGCAGTACTTC.